This paragraph reports one T cell receptor (beta chain). Its antigen remains unidentified. The junction and the germline gene differ at one end; a read error may be behind it. The data were obtained in a study of tumor-infiltrating lymphocytes in primary liver carcinoma. This CDR3 comprises 12 residues. Germline loops: CDR1 MDHEN, CDR2 SYDVKM. Joint extraction of RNA and DNA used roughly 20-33 mg of bulk tissue that was unsorted. Chronic HBV infection was present in the patients, who were treatment-naive. A constant-region primer primed TCR beta cDNA synthesis from 500 ng of total RNA. Nested multiplex PCR, run for three rounds with slightly modified ARM-PCR, yielded TCR beta libraries. The first two PCR rounds used TRBV1-TRBV30 forward primers with a C-beta reverse primer, about 10 cycles each. One entry per CDR3 protein, called by TCRdb with MiXCR from the multiplex PCR reads. In the table there are more than 60,000 distinct CDR3 sequences, roughly three quarters of which are singletons.

Study-wide points: In tumor-adjacent and tumor-blood pairs, overlap was lower than in tumor region pairs.

The rearrangement uses TRBV28 and TRBJ2-5; D not certain. The sequenced material came from liver tumor tissue from sampling region 4. Subset meaning: tumor region T4, right-lateral pole. This receptor was identified in a man aged 40-50 years with primary liver carcinoma and hepatitis B virus infection. CDR3 in amino acids: CACSLRRETQYF. The DNA of the CDR3 is TGTGCCTGCAGTCTCAGACGGGAGACCCAGTACTTC.